This T cell receptor beta chain was captured by sequencing in a study of blood T cell repertoires in COVID-19. For the study at large: Some COVID-19 samples were acute and others convalescent; all came from the United States, Italy and Spain. T cells, B-cell-depleted T cells, or PBMCs provided the cDNA or gDNA that served as material.

This clone occurred once. Per the study methods: Amplification of reference gene primers was used by the study to estimate nucleated cell counts. The repertoire was sequenced with immunoSEQ multiplex PCR; TCRdb's copy has only in-frame clones and lacks some. V and J calls and clone size follow that table, whereas D and trimming were derived from the DNA. The table records over 350,000 clones, roughly 89% of them present only once. CDR3 length: 16 residues. Germline assignment: CDR1 SGHNT and CDR2 YYREEE (reference sequence). With 1 base clipped from V and 6 bases from J, the junction kept 10 bases outside the gene matches.

This sequence was found in a woman aged 25-40 years with active or convalescent COVID-19. The V gene is TRBV5-4, the J gene TRBJ2-3; 8 bases map to TRBD1. Sequencing used peripheral blood. As DNA, the CDR3 is TGTGCCAGCAGCTTGATCGGGGGCCCAGGGGGCGATACGCAGTATTTT. Its translation is CASSLIGGPGGDTQYF.